These 31 T cell receptor beta chains originate from one sample sequenced in a study of control samples from healthy donors and cancer patients. Repertoires were generated with immunoSEQ multiplex PCR, while TCRdb's copy carries only in-frame clones and drops some. The sample has around 74,000 clones, around 94% seen once. Sequenced: blood. These receptors came from a woman aged 55-75 years in good health.

J is TRBJ1-4 and V is TRBV6-5, with D tentatively TRBD1 (5 bases). Germline V gene sequence: CDR1 MNHEY, CDR2 SVGAGI. V lost 5 bases to trimming and J lost 7 bases, with 11 bases between them. The CDR3 extends over 13 amino acids. CDR3 region: CASSTTTVEKLFF. CDR3 DNA: TGTGCCAGCAGTACAACGACAGTTGAAAAACTGTTTTTT.

V gene TRBV19 combines with J gene TRBJ1-1, with 8 bases aligning to TRBD1. CDR1 is LNHDA and CDR2 is SQIVND in the germline V gene (reference sequence). The V and J ends lost 5 bases and 4 bases, in that order; junction bases with no gene match: 9. This CDR3 has 15 residues. The CDR3 sequence: CASSPRTGRGTEAFF. CDR3 nucleotides: TGTGCCAGTAGTCCCCGGACAGGGAGGGGCACTGAAGCTTTCTTT.

This sequence joins TRBV3-1 (or the pseudogene TRBV3-2) and TRBJ1-3; TRBD1 matches at 9 bases. With 8 bases clipped from V and 3 bases from J, the junction kept 8 bases outside the gene matches. Germline V lookup: CDR1 LGHDT, CDR2 YNNKEL (reference sequence). This CDR3 is built from 15 residues. The chain's CDR3 is CASARQGENGNTIYF. The CDR3 nucleotides read TGTGCCAGCGCTCGACAGGGGGAAAATGGAAACACCATATATTTT.

This rearrangement joins TRBV6-4 to TRBJ1-1; D is unresolved. Germline CDR1 and CDR2: MRHNA and SNTAGT. V was clipped by 5 bases and J by 3 bases, with 10 bases between them. The CDR3 runs 13 residues. CDR3 sequence reads: CASSFFPYTEAFF. The CDR3 coding sequence is TGTGCCAGCAGTTTCTTCCCATACACTGAAGCTTTCTTT.

The chain combines TRBV5-4 with TRBJ1-1, with D possibly matching TRBD1 (6 bases). Trimming took off 7 bases at V and 1 base at J, with 14 bases between the two ends. Germline V gene data show CDR1 as SGHNT and CDR2 as YYREEE (reference sequence). The CDR3 is 14 amino acids. CDR3: CASGGTQGNTEAFF. The CDR3 region has the DNA TGTGCCAGCGGCGGGACACAAGGGAACACTGAAGCTTTCTTT.

The V and J genes are TRBV30 and TRBJ2-1; TRBD2 might be the D (5 bases). V dropped 0 bases and J dropped 8 bases, with 5 bases sitting between them. Germline CDR1 and CDR2: GTSNPN and SVGIG (reference sequence). The CDR3 has 11 amino acids. CDR3 region: CAWSVLDEQFF. CDR3 DNA sequence: TGTGCCTGGAGTGTACTAGATGAGCAGTTCTTC.

This chain uses TRBV9 with TRBJ2-3, with TRBD2 matching 12 bases. Germline V gene sequence: CDR1 SGDLS, CDR2 YYNGEE. V trimming: 4 bases; J trimming: 4 bases; junction bases outside the gene matches: 10. This CDR3 is built from 17 residues. In DNA, the CDR3 is TGTGCCAGCAGCAGAAGGACTAGCGGGATGGGGTCAGATACGCAGTATTTT. This encodes CASSRRTSGMGSDTQYF. Supplemented by reference TRBV9 and TRBJ2-3, the full variable domain reads DSGVTQTPKHLITATGQRVTLRCSPRSGDLSVYWYQQSLDQGLQFLIQYYNGEERAKGNILERFSAQQFPDLHSELNLSSLELGDSALYFCASSRRTSGMGSDTQYFGPGTRLTVL.

The genes are TRBV7-8 and TRBJ1-3, with D hard to call. The length of the CDR3 is 16 residues. V lost 3 bases, J lost 3 bases, and 15 bases lay in between. Germline V gene data show CDR1 as SGHVS and CDR2 as FQNEAQ. The CDR3 reads CASSFSEGGYGNTIYF. CDR3 sequence (DNA): TGTGCCAGCAGCTTTTCCGAAGGAGGGTATGGAAACACCATATATTTT. Together with reference TRBV7-8 and TRBJ1-3, the CDR3 gives the full variable domain: GAGVSQSPRYKVAKRGQDVALRCDPISGHVSLFWYQQALGQGPEFLTYFQNEAQLDKSGLPSDRFFAERPEGSVSTLKIQRTQQEDSAVYLCASSFSEGGYGNTIYFGEGSWLTVV.

This clone was seen a handful of times. The chain recombines TRBV6-1 with TRBJ1-6; a possible D gene is TRBD1 (5 bases). This CDR3 has 14 amino acids. Trimming cost V 2 bases and J 6 bases, with 8 bases left between them. CDR1 is MNHNS and CDR2 is SASEGT in the germline V gene. CDR3 protein: CASSETTVNSPLHF. CDR3 bases: TGTGCCAGCAGTGAAACGACAGTTAATTCACCCCTCCACTTT.

This rearrangement joins TRBV4-3 to TRBJ2-2; D call uncertain. The CDR3 is 16 residues long. Germline CDR1 is LGHNA and CDR2 is YSLEER. Trimming removed 3 bases from V and 4 bases from J, with 15 bases in between. The CDR3 region is CASSQNGRAPTGELFF. The CDR3, as DNA: TGCGCCAGCAGCCAGAACGGCCGGGCCCCCACCGGGGAGCTGTTTTTT.

The J gene is TRBJ1-1, the V gene TRBV7-6; 11 positions agree with TRBD1. The CDR3 spans 17 residues. Per germline, CDR1 SGHVS and CDR2 FNYEAQ. Losses at the gene ends were 1 base for V and 5 bases for J; bases not matched to a gene: 9. CDR3 in amino acids: CASSLGTGGSPWTEAFF. The CDR3 DNA follows: TGTGCCAGCAGCTTAGGGACAGGGGGCTCTCCCTGGACTGAAGCTTTCTTT.

The rearrangement joins TRBV15 to TRBJ2-1; tentative D call: TRBD2 (6 bases). Germline V CDR1 and CDR2: LNHNV, YYDKDF (reference sequence). The CDR3 extends over 18 amino acids. V was shortened by 3 bases and J by 0 bases, with 18 bases between the two germline ends. The CDR3 DNA reads as TGTGCCACCAGCAGGGGGGGTCTAACGGCATCCTCCTACAATGAGCAGTTCTTC. Protein: CATSRGGLTASSYNEQFF.

The chain carries TRBV3-1 (or the pseudogene TRBV3-2) and TRBJ1-3; 7 bases line up with TRBD1. CDR1 and CDR2 (germline): LGHDT, YNNKEL (reference sequence). CDR3 length: 16 residues. Trimming removed 1 base from V and 0 bases from J; junction bases left unmatched: 3. CDR3 DNA sequence: TGTGCCAGCAGCCAAGTTGGGACAGTCTCTGGAAACACCATATATTTT. Its protein is CASSQVGTVSGNTIYF.

The chain joins TRBV11-2 to TRBJ2-5; possibly TRBD2 for D (5 bases). This CDR3 is 15 amino acids long. The ends were cut back, 5 bases at V and 4 bases at J, with 17 bases in the middle. Looked up from germline, CDR1 is SGHAT and CDR2 is FQNNGV. The CDR3 DNA sequence: TGTGCCAGCAGCCCTTTTTATAGCGTGAGAGAGACCCAGTACTTC. Protein product: CASSPFYSVRETQYF.

The chain uses TRBV4-3 and TRBJ1-2; D is unresolved. Trimming removed 0 bases at V and 3 bases at J, with 8 bases between. The CDR3 runs to 14 residues. The germline V gene has CDR1 LGHNA and CDR2 YSLEER. The DNA of the CDR3 is TGCGCCAGCAGCCAAGAATTAGGGTACTATGGCTACACCTTC. Its translation is CASSQELGYYGYTF.

This chain uses TRBV7-9 with TRBJ1-2, with TRBD1 identical over 9 bases. The trim removed 4 bases at V and 9 bases at J, leaving 9 bases unmatched. This CDR3 contains 14 residues. CDR1 SEHNR and CDR2 FQNEAQ come from the germline V gene (reference sequence). The CDR3 spells CASSYRRDRESYTF. CDR3 nucleotides: TGTGCCAGCAGCTACAGAAGGGACAGGGAGAGCTACACCTTC.

Note on this clone: In the same sample, other DNA sequences code for this CDR3. The chain joins TRBV28 to TRBJ1-3; maybe TRBD1 (5 bases). The CDR3 contains 14 residues. V was pared by 3 bases and J by 1 base, with 7 bases between. Germline CDR1 and CDR2: MDHEN and SYDVKM. CDR3 residues: CASSLGGSGNTIYF. The CDR3 DNA follows: TGTGCCAGCAGTTTGGGGGGATCTGGAAACACCATATATTTT.

The rearrangement links TRBV7-2 to TRBJ1-1; a weak D match, TRBD1 (5 bases). CDR1 SGHTA and CDR2 FQGNSA come from the germline V gene. The V gene lost 1 base and the J gene lost 7 bases, with 10 bases spanning the gap. The CDR3 extends over 13 amino acids. Written as DNA, the CDR3 is TGTGCCAGCAGCTTAGGAGGACACCTTGAAGCTTTCTTT. As protein: CASSLGGHLEAFF.

The chain's CDR3 is CASRAGTGQPQHF. The CDR3 region has the DNA TGCGCCAGCAGGGCTGGGACAGGTCAGCCCCAGCATTTT. This chain uses TRBV10-2 with TRBJ1-5; TRBD1 matches 8 bases. Trimming cost V 6 bases and J 6 bases; bases outside gene matches: 4. Germline V gene sequence: CDR1 WSHSY, CDR2 SAAADI. The CDR3 runs to 13 residues.

This clone has a handful of counts. The chain couples TRBV19 to TRBJ2-1; 11 bases line up with TRBD2. The CDR3 contains 14 residues. Germline V gene sequence: CDR1 LNHDA, CDR2 SQIVND (reference sequence). V was pared by 9 bases and J by 4 bases, with 5 bases of the junction left unmatched. This CDR3 is CASSGLAVYNEQFF. For the CDR3, the DNA is TGTGCCAGCTCGGGACTAGCGGTATACAATGAGCAGTTCTTC.

The chain uses TRBV27 and TRBJ1-1; 9 nucleotides align to TRBD1. V shed 3 bases and J 5 bases; nucleotides not matched to a gene: 7. The CDR3 has 15 amino acids. The V gene's germline CDR1 is MNHEY and CDR2 SMNVEV (reference sequence). The CDR3 loop reads CASSFSGQGRTEAFF. The CDR3 DNA reads TGTGCCAGCAGTTTCTCCGGACAGGGGAGGACTGAAGCTTTCTTT.

This chain uses TRBV19 with TRBJ1-5; 9 bases match TRBD1. Trimming at V came to 5 bases and at J to 7 bases, leaving 15 bases not matched to a gene. Germline V gives CDR1 LNHDA, CDR2 SQIVND (reference sequence). This CDR3 region has 17 residues. In nucleotides, the CDR3 is TGTGCCAGTAGTCCTCCGGGACAGGGTACATTAAGGCAGCCCCAGCATTTT. Residues: CASSPPGQGTLRQPQHF.

The gene calls are TRBV10-3 and TRBJ1-5, with TRBD1 matching 7 bases. Germline trimming cut 7 bases from V and 2 bases from J; bases unmatched to any gene: 5. The CDR3 length is 14 residues. Germline V gives CDR1 ENHRY, CDR2 SYGVKD. The CDR3 spells CAINQGQGNQPQHF. The DNA of the CDR3 is TGTGCCATCAACCAAGGACAGGGCAATCAGCCCCAGCATTTT.

In regard to this clone: Here the CDR3 omits its conserved ending phenylalanine or tryptophan, so a read error is the likely source. The limits of the CDR3 on the DNA are not certain, so only TCRdb's listed CDR3 is given. This rearrangement joins TRBV30 to TRBJ2-7; TRBD2 is taken as the D call from the table, unchecked against the DNA. The CDR3 region is 13 residues in length, termini included. In germline, CDR1 is GTSNPN, CDR2 SVGIG (reference sequence). CDR3 loop: CAWSQEGSSCVGD.

Comments on this clone: Different DNA sequences within this sample yield the same CDR3. The chain employs TRBV7-9 and TRBJ2-7, with 10 bases matching TRBD2. The V gene end was trimmed by 1 base and the J gene end by 5 bases; junction bases not matched to a gene: 2. The CDR3 loop spans 14 amino acids. Germline V gene data show CDR1 as SEHNR and CDR2 as FQNEAQ (reference sequence). CDR3 nucleotide sequence: TGTGCCAGCAGCTTAGAGCTAGCGGGAGACGAGCAGTACTTC. As protein: CASSLELAGDEQYF.

The chain carries TRBV6-5 and TRBJ2-1; D ambiguous. Germline CDR1 MNHEY, CDR2 SVGAGI. The CDR3 length is 13 residues. With 0 bases removed from V and 5 bases from J, the gap between germline ends came to 5 bases. Here the CDR3 reads CASSYSLDNEQFF. In DNA, the CDR3 is TGTGCCAGCAGTTACTCGTTAGACAATGAGCAGTTCTTC.

This chain connects TRBV19 to TRBJ2-4, with D possibly matching TRBD2 (5 bases). CDR1 and CDR2 (germline): LNHDA, SQIVND (reference sequence). This CDR3 is built from 15 residues. Between the trimmed V and J ends, which lost 5 bases and 0 bases, there was a span of 11 bases. CDR3 loop: CASSPGKLAKNIQYF. As DNA, the CDR3 is TGTGCCAGTAGTCCGGGGAAACTAGCCAAAAACATTCAGTACTTC.

The V and J genes are TRBV7-9 and TRBJ1-1; D is unclear. The germline V and J ends were trimmed by 5 bases and 4 bases, with 14 bases remaining between them. Germline loops: CDR1 SEHNR, CDR2 FQNEAQ (reference sequence). The CDR3 sequence is 14 residues long. CDR3 in amino acids: CASSPPGGFTEAFF. In nucleotides, the CDR3 is TGTGCCAGCAGCCCCCCGGGAGGGTTCACTGAAGCTTTCTTT.

The V call is TRBV18, the J call TRBJ2-5, with a possible D match to TRBD2 (6 bases). The CDR3 spans 15 residues. Germline CDR1 is KGHSH and CDR2 is LQKENI. Trimming removed 2 bases from V and 4 bases from J, with 14 bases in between. In nucleotides, the CDR3 is TGTGCCAGCTCACCAGAAGCGGGTCGGCGAGAGACCCAGTACTTC. This sequence encodes CASSPEAGRRETQYF. The whole variable domain, remainder taken from reference TRBV18 and TRBJ2-5, is NAGVMQNPRHLVRRRGQEARLRCSPMKGHSHVYWYRQLPEEGLKFMVYLQKENIIDESGMPKERFSAEFPKEGPSILRIQQVVRGDSAAYFCASSPEAGRRETQYFGPGTRLLVL.

This clone has only one observation. One end of the junction fails to match germline, which may point to a read error. The chain has TRBV18 and TRBJ2-6; D is perhaps TRBD1 (6 bases). The CDR3 is 15 residues long. The germline CDR1 and CDR2 sequences are KGHSH and LQKENI. CDR3 in amino acids: CASSPQGAGANVLTF. Here the CDR3 DNA reads TGTGCCAGCTCGCCACAGGGAGCCGGGGCCAACGTCCTGACTTTC.

This rearrangement joins TRBV5-5 to TRBJ1-5; the D gene is possibly TRBD1 (6 bases). Germline-derived CDR1 and CDR2 are SGHKS and YYEKEE (reference sequence). The CDR3 totals 14 residues. Trimming left V 6 bases short and J 4 bases short, with 14 bases between. CDR3 sequence reads: CASTSGTPNQPQHF. Here the CDR3 DNA reads TGTGCCAGCACTTCTGGGACACCGAATCAGCCCCAGCATTTT.